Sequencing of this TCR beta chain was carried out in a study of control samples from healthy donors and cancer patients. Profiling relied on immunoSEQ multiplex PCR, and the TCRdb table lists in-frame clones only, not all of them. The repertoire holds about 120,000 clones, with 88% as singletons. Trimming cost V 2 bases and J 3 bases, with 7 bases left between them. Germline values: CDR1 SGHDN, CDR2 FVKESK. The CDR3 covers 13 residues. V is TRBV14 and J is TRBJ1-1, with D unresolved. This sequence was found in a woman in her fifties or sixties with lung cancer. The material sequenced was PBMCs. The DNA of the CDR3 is TGTGCCAGCAGCCAATCGCAGGACACTGAAGCTTTCTTT. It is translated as CASSQSQDTEAFF.